This TCR beta chain stems from a study of blood T cell repertoires in COVID-19. Per germline, CDR1 MNHEY and CDR2 SVGAGI. The length of the CDR3 is 16 residues. Trimming cost V 4 bases and J 0 bases, with 13 bases left between them. Assay: immunoSEQ multiplex PCR; the TCRdb copy retains only in-frame clones and omits some. The table has 60,000 to 80,000 clones, 88% seen once. The rearrangement uses TRBV6-5 and TRBJ1-3; a weak D match, TRBD1 (5 bases). The specimen sequenced was peripheral blood. The source is a woman in her 70s with acute or convalescent COVID-19. CDR3 nucleotides: TGTGCCAGCAGTTCACTACAGGCAAGCTCTGGAAACACCATATATTTT. Its protein product is CASSSLQASSGNTIYF.